A single sample gave rise to the 2 T cell receptor beta chains below, sequenced in a study of cytomegalovirus exposure and HLA in healthy donors. The PCR had 60 Vbeta and 13 Jbeta primers. The protocol was immunoSEQ multiplex PCR, while the TCRdb copy is restricted to in-frame clones and leaves out a portion. The sample has some 220,000 clones; 80% to 90% are singletons. Sequenced: PBMCs. These receptors were taken from a girl aged 2 to 9 in good health and CMV-seronegative.

Concerning this clone: The sample carries other DNA sequences with the same CDR3. The chain combines TRBV19 with TRBJ1-1; 8 nucleotides agree with TRBD1. The ends lost 7 bases at V and 4 bases at J; junction bases unmatched: 5. The CDR3 is 13 amino acids. CDR1 is LNHDA and CDR2 is SQIVND in the germline V gene (reference sequence). DNA for the CDR3: TGTGCCAGTACATTGACAGGGGCCACTGAAGCTTTCTTT. Translated, it gives CASTLTGATEAFF.

J is TRBJ2-1 and V is TRBV6-1; D is ambiguous. Germline V gene sequence: CDR1 MNHNS, CDR2 SASEGT. The CDR3 covers 13 residues. Between the trimmed V and J ends, which lost 7 bases and 4 bases, there was a span of 11 bases. The CDR3 is CASTTTRYNEQFF. The CDR3 bases are TGTGCCAGCACCACAACCCGTTACAATGAGCAGTTCTTC.